This T cell receptor beta chain was sequenced for a study of cytomegalovirus exposure and HLA in healthy donors. The PCR had 60 Vbeta and 13 Jbeta primers. Sequencing was performed with immunoSEQ multiplex PCR; in TCRdb, only in-frame clones are kept and a portion is missing. This table holds about 98,000 clones, 75% to 85% found once. Study-level points and caveats: In a later analysis, donors in an Asian-associated ancestry cluster reportedly had fewer N-insertions in productive TCRs than the cohort mean. Presence/absence analyses treated sequencing depth as roughly uniform across donors. The study flagged about 150 TCR beta chains as cytomegalovirus-associated.

J lost 0 bases, V lost 5 bases, and 15 bases had no gene match. Germline values: CDR1 SGHTA, CDR2 FQGNSA. The CDR3 consists of 18 residues. This clone came up once. Its antigen is still unknown. This sequence joins TRBV7-2 and TRBJ1-1; 7 bases fit TRBD1. Input material: PBMCs. This sequence was found in a man aged 18 to 29 in good health and CMV-seropositive. Here the CDR3 reads CASSQRRDSRPLNTEAFF. DNA of the CDR3: TGTGCCAGCAGCCAGAGACGGGACAGTAGGCCCCTGAACACTGAAGCTTTCTTT.